This T cell receptor (beta chain) comes out of a study of shared clonotypes between healthy human individuals. Study observations and caveats: Sharing across four donors was highest in naive CD4 (around 5%) and lowest in memory CD8 (around 0.4%).

Assay used: immunoSEQ multiplex PCR; TCRdb lists only in-frame clones, some missing. The repertoire holds hundreds of thousands of clones, with approximately 73% as singletons. CDR3 length: 15 amino acids. Germline lookup yields CDR1 SEHNR and CDR2 FQNEAQ (reference sequence). The V and J ends lost 1 base and 4 bases, in that order; junction bases with no gene match: 4. With respect to this clone: Its target is not known.

Input material: memory CD4+ T cells sorted from blood. The subset is: CD45RA-negative fraction. The gene calls are TRBV7-9 and TRBJ2-1, with 7 bases lining up with TRBD1. The clonotype was recovered from a woman aged 30 to 39 in good health. CDR3 sequence reads: CASSLGQGIYNEQFF. In DNA, the CDR3 is TGTGCCAGCAGCTTAGGACAGGGTATTTACAATGAGCAGTTCTTC.